Below, one T cell receptor beta chain is given with its context. This CDR3 region has 14 residues. The V segment lost 0 bases and the J segment 4 bases; nucleotides outside the gene matches: 1. Germline V gene sequence: CDR1 LGHNA, CDR2 YSLEER. This entry belongs to a study of blood T cell repertoires in COVID-19. Study-wide context: Nucleic acid was either cDNA or gDNA, and it came from T cells, B-cell-depleted T cells, or PBMCs.

Per the authors' pipeline: Using reference gene primer amplification, nucleated cell counts were estimated. TCRdb's table, derived via immunoSEQ multiplex PCR, lists solely in-frame clones and lacks some. The DNA gave D and trimming, while V, J and clone size come from that table. The table includes 150,000 or so clones, nearly 85% detected once. The source is a human donor in a cohort sampled during active COVID-19. V usage is TRBV4-3 and J usage is TRBJ2-3; 7 bases match TRBD2. The sequenced material came from peripheral blood. CDR3 sequence (DNA): TGCGCCAGCAGCCAAGATCGGGGGGCAGATACGCAGTATTTT. Its protein is CASSQDRGADTQYF.